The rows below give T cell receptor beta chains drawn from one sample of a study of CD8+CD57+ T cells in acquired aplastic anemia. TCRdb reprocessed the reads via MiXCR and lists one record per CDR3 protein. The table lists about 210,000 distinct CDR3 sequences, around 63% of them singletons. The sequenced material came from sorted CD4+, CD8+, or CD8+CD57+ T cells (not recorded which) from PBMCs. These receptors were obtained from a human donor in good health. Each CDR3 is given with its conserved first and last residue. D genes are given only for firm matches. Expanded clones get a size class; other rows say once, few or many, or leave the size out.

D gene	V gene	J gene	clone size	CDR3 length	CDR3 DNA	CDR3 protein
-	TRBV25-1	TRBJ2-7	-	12	TGTGCCAGCAGTGGTAACGGACACGAGCAGTACTTC	CASSGNGHEQYF
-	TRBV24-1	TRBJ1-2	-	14	TGTGCCACCAGTGATTTGAAGGGCTGGGATGGCTACACCTTC	CATSDLKGWDGYTF
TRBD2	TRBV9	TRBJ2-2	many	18	TGTGCCAGCAGCGTAGATCTAGCGGGGGTTGAGGGGACCGGGGAGCTGTTTTTT	CASSVDLAGVEGTGELFF
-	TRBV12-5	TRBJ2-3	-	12	TGTGCCAGCAGCTACTTCGGAGATACGCAGTATTTT	CASSYFGDTQYF
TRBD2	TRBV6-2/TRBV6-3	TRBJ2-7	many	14	TGTGCCAGCAGCGCACTAGCGGGAGGCTACGAGCAGTACTTC	CASSALAGGYEQYF
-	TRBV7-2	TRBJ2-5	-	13	TGTGCCAGCAGCTCGACAGTCCAGAGGACTTGTGGCTTC	CASSSTVQRTCGF
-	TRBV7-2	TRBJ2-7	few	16	TGTGCCAGCAGCTTATTAGGTTGGGGGCTAACCTACGAGCAGTACTTC	CASSLLGWGLTYEQYF
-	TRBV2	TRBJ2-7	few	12	TGTGCCAGCAGTTCCGTCACCAACGAGCAGTACTTC	CASSSVTNEQYF
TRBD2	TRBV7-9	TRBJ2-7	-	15	TGTGCCAGCAGCTTAGGACTAGCGGATACCTACGAGCAGTACTTC	CASSLGLADTYEQYF
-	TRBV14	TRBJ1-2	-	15	TGTGCCAGCAGCCCAGCGCTGGACGGTAACTATGGCTACACCTTC	CASSPALDGNYGYTF
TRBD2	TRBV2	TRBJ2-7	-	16	TGTGCCAGCAGTGGGGGGACTAGCGGGCTCTCCTACGAGCAGTACTTC	CASSGGTSGLSYEQYF
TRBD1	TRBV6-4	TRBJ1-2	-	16	TGTGCCAGCAGTGACCGACAGGGCACTGCCCATACTACATACACCTTC	CASSDRQGTAHTTYTF
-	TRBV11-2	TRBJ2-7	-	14	TGTGCCAGCAGCTTAGGGATTGCTACCTACGAGCAGTACTTC	CASSLGIATYEQYF
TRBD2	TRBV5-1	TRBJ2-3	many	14	TGCGCCAGCATGGTTTTTAGCGGGAGTGATACGCAGTATTTT	CASMVFSGSDTQYF
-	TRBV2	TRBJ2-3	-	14	TGTGCCAGCAGTGATGGGGGACTGACAGATACGCAGTGTTTT	CASSDGGLTDTQCF
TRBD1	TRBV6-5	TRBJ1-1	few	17	TGTGCCAGCAGTTACGGTGCACCGGGACAGGGGGGAACTGAAGCTTTCTTT	CASSYGAPGQGGTEAFF
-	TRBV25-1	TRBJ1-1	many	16	TGTGCCAGCAGTGCATTCGACAGGTACATGAACACTGAAGCTTTCTTT	CASSAFDRYMNTEAFF
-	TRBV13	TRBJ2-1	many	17	TGTGCCAGCAGCTTAGGGCGTAGTAGCCACTCCTACAATGAGCAGTTCTTC	CASSLGRSSHSYNEQFF
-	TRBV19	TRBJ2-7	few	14	TGTGCCAGTAGTATGGCCAGGAGCTCCTACGAGCAGTACTTC	CASSMARSSYEQYF
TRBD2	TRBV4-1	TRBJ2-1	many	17	TGCGCCAGCAGCCAAGAGTTCGGGACTAGCGGTAACAATGAGCAGTTCTTC	CASSQEFGTSGNNEQFF
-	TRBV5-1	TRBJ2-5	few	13	TGCGCCAGTAGCTTTTTCCCCGAAGAGACCCAGTACTTC	CASSFFPEETQYF
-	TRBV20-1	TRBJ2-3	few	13	TGCAGTGCTGGAGCTAGCGTAGCAGATACGCAGTATTTT	CSAGASVADTQYF
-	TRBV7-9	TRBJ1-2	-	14	TGTGCCAGCAGGGATGACCATCGTCGCTATGGCTACACCTTC	CASRDDHRRYGYTF
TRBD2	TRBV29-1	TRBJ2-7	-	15	TGCAGCGTTCGACTAGCGGGACAGACAACCTACGAGCAGTACTTC	CSVRLAGQTTYEQYF
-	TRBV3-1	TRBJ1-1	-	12	TGTGCCAGCAGCCAAGGGGAGTTGACAGCTTTCTTT	CASSQGELTAFF
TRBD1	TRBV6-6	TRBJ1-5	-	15	TGTGCCAGCAGTCCGGACAGGGCCAGCAATCAGCCCCAGCATTTT	CASSPDRASNQPQHF
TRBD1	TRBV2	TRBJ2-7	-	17	TGTGCCGGCAGTGTGGGACAGAAACGGCAATTTAATCGAGGGCAGTACTTC	CAGSVGQKRQFNRGQYF
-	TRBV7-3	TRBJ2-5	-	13	TGTGCCAGCGCCCTGACTTTTCAAGAGACCCCGTACTTC	CASALTFQETPYF
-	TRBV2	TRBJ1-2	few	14	TGTGCCAGCAGTGTTAGCCAGCCCCCCTATGGCTACACCTTC	CASSVSQPPYGYTF
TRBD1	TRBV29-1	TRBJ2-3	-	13	TGCAGCGCCCATCGGGACAGGGTGGATTTCCAGTATTTT	CSAHRDRVDFQYF
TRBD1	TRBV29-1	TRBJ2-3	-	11	TGCAGCGTTTTAGGGGGCCCAACGCAGTATTTT	CSVLGGPTQYF
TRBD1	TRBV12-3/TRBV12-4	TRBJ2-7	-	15	TGTGCCAGCAGCCGCGGACAGGGCTTTGACTACGAGCAGTACTTC	CASSRGQGFDYEQYF
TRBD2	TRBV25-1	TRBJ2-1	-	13	TGTGCCATCACGGGACTAGCGGGAGGTGAGCAGTTCTTC	CAITGLAGGEQFF
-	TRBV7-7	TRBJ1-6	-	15	TGTGCTAGCAGCTTAGACCACAGCGATAATTCACCCCTCCACTTT	CASSLDHSDNSPLHF
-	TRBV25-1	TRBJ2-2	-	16	TGTGCCAGCAGTGAAAGGGCAGGACCGAACACCGGGGAGCTGTTTTTT	CASSERAGPNTGELFF
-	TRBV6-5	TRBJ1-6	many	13	TGTGCCTCAGCGTCGAGAGGTTATTCACCCCTCCACTTT	CASASRGYSPLHF
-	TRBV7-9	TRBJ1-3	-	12	TGTGCCAGCAGCACTCCTGGAAACACCATATATTTT	CASSTPGNTIYF
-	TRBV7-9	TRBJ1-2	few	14	TGTGCCAGCTTTGCTTTAGGGATGGGATATGGCTACACCTTC	CASFALGMGYGYTF
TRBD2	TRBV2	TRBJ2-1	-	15	TGTGCCAGCAAGGAGGCGGGAGGGTCCTACAATGAGCAGTTCTTC	CASKEAGGSYNEQFF
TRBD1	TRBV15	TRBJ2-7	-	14	TGTGCCACCAGTCCGGGACAGGGATCCTACGAGCAGTACTTC	CATSPGQGSYEQYF
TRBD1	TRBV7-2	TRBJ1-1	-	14	TGTGCCAGCAGCGCGACGGGACAGGGGCTAGTGGGCTTCTTT	CASSATGQGLVGFF
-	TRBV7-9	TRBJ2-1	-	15	TGTGCCAGCGGCCGGGACTCAAGCTCCTACAATGAGCAGTTCTTC	CASGRDSSSYNEQFF
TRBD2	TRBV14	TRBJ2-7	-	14	TGTGCCAGCAGACTTAGCGGGAGTAGTTACGAGCAGTACTTC	CASRLSGSSYEQYF
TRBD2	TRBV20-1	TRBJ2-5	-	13	TGCAGTGCTAGAGGGGGACTAGCGGAGACCCAGTACTTC	CSARGGLAETQYF
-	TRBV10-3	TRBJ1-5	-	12	TGTGCCATCAGTGCCGGGGATCAGCCCCAGCATTTT	CAISAGDQPQHF
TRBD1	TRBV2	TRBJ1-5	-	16	TGTGCCAGCAGTGCCCCGACAGGGGCGGACAATCAGCCCCAGCATTTT	CASSAPTGADNQPQHF
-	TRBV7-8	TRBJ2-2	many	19	TGTGCCAGCAGCTTACCAGGAGGCGAAACTATAACGAACCCCGGGGAGCTGTTTTTT	CASSLPGGETITNPGELFF
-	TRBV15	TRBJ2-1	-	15	TGCGCCACCAGCGGAGATAAGGACCCATACAATGAGCAGTTCTTC	CATSGDKDPYNEQFF
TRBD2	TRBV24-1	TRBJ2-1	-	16	TGTGCCACCAGTGACTGGACTAGCGGGAGACACAATGAGCAGTTCTTC	CATSDWTSGRHNEQFF
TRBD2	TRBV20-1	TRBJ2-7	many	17	TGCAGTGCGAGATGGGGGTATAGCGGGAGGGCCGAGAACGAGCAGTACTTC	CSARWGYSGRAENEQYF
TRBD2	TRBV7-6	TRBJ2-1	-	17	TGTGCCAGCAGACCTAATCCTAGCGGAAGCTCCTACAATGAGCAGTTCTTC	CASRPNPSGSSYNEQFF
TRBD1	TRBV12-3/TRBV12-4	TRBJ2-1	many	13	TGTGCCAGCAGAACGGACAGGGGGAATGAGCAGTTCTTC	CASRTDRGNEQFF
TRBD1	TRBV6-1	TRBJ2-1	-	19	TGTGCCAGCCGAATGACAACCGGGACAGCCCATACTACATACAATGAGCAGTTCTTC	CASRMTTGTAHTTYNEQFF
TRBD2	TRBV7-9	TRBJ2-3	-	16	TGTGCCAGCACTTCGGGACTAGCGGGAGGGCACGATACGCAGTATTTT	CASTSGLAGGHDTQYF
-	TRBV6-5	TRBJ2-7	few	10	TGTGCCAGCGGCCGAGCCGAGCAGTACTTC	CASGRAEQYF
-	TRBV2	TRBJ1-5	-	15	TGTGCCAGCAGTCCGTCAGGGGCCGTCCGACAGTCCCAGCATTTT	CASSPSGAVRQSQHF
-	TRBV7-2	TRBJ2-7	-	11	TGTGCCAGCGCCAGGGTCTACGAGCAGTACTTC	CASARVYEQYF
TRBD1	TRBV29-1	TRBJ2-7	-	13	TGCAGCGGTGCGGTGGGACAGGGCTACGAGCAGTACTTC	CSGAVGQGYEQYF